The 18 T cell receptor beta chains listed next were all sequenced from one sample in a study of CD8+CD57+ T cells in acquired aplastic anemia. Whoever was chosen for sequencing had shown CD8+CD57+ cell expansion by flow cytometry. Genomic DNA served as template for TCR beta VDJ and CDR3 profiling. TCRdb reprocessed the reads via MiXCR and lists one record per CDR3 protein. The sample has 150,000 to 200,000 distinct CDR3 sequences; 40% to 55% are singletons. The source material was sorted CD4+, CD8+, or CD8+CD57+ T cells (not recorded which) from PBMCs. All receptors derive from a human donor with aplastic anemia.

Of note for this clonotype: A much larger clone differs from this one at a single base, so this may be a read error. V usage is TRBV5-5 and J usage is TRBJ2-3; 7 nucleotides line up with TRBD2. The CDR3 contains 15 residues. The germline V gene has CDR1 SGHKS and CDR2 YYEKEE (reference sequence). V shed 3 bases, J shed 2 bases, and the junction held 6 bases outside the gene matches. This chain's CDR3 is CASSSTSSLTDTQYF. In DNA, the CDR3 is TGTGCCAGCAGCTCGACTAGCTCCCTCACAGATACGCAGTATTTT.

The rearrangement joins TRBV11-2 to TRBJ2-3; 7 bases align to TRBD2. The germline V gene encodes CDR1 SGHAT and CDR2 FQNNGV. The length of the CDR3 is 16 residues. V dropped 2 bases and J dropped 2; count of bases not matched to a gene: 7. CDR3 in DNA: TGTGCCAGCAGCTTACTTAGGGGAGGGGACACAGATACGCAGTATTTT. This sequence encodes CASSLLRGGDTDTQYF. Looking up the rest from reference TRBV11-2 and TRBJ2-3 gives the full variable domain: EAGVAQSPRYKIIEKRQSVAFWCNPISGHATLYWYQQILGQGPKLLIQFQNNGVVDDSQLPKDRFSAERLKGVDSTLKIQPAKLEDSAVYLCASSLLRGGDTDTQYFGPGTRLTVL.

V is TRBV4-2 and J is TRBJ1-4, with TRBD1 as a possible D gene (5 bases). The CDR3 is 16 amino acids. CDR1 is LGHNA, CDR2 YNFKEQ, per germline. V gave up 4 bases and J gave up 0 bases, with 12 bases separating them. CDR3 bases: TGTGCCAGCAGCCCCACCGCAGGGACAACTAATGAAAAACTGTTTTTT. Translating gives CASSPTAGTTNEKLFF.

This clonotype was counted many times. V gene TRBV7-9 combines with J gene TRBJ2-1; 13 bases are a match to TRBD2. Per germline, CDR1 SEHNR and CDR2 FQNEAQ (reference sequence). V dropped 3 bases and J dropped 8; count of bases not matched to a gene: 4. The CDR3 loop spans 15 amino acids. The DNA of the CDR3 is TGTGCCAGCAGCTTTTCCGGACTAGCGGGAGATGAGCAGTTCTTC. It specifies CASSFSGLAGDEQFF.

V gene TRBV5-4 combines with J gene TRBJ1-2; 7 bases match TRBD1. With 3 bases clipped from V and 8 bases from J, the junction kept 13 bases outside the gene matches. There are 15 residues in the CDR3. The germline V gene encodes CDR1 SGHNT and CDR2 YYREEE (reference sequence). CDR3: CASSSPGQLGSGYTF. The CDR3 nucleotides are TGTGCCAGCAGCTCACCGGGACAGCTAGGGTCCGGCTACACCTTC.

This clonotype was recorded many times. The V gene is TRBV11-2, the J gene TRBJ2-1; 13 bases fit TRBD2. Looked up from germline, CDR1 is SGHAT and CDR2 is FQNNGV. V was clipped by 3 bases and J by 0 bases; unmatched bases: 11. The CDR3 length is 20 residues. The CDR3 DNA sequence: TGTGCCAGCAGCTTCCCTGGACTAGCGGGAGCCCCCAGCTCCTACAATGAGCAGTTCTTC. Translating gives CASSFPGLAGAPSSYNEQFF.

The CDR3 region has the DNA TGTGCCTGGGGCGGTAGAATGAACACTGAAGCTTTCTTT. Translated, it gives CAWGGRMNTEAFF. The V call is TRBV30, the J call TRBJ1-1; D unclear. The V gene's germline CDR1 is GTSNPN and CDR2 SVGIG (reference sequence). Trimming pared 5 bases from V and 0 bases from J, leaving 10 bases between. The CDR3 has 13 amino acids.

There are many counts of this clonotype. The V gene is TRBV19, the J gene TRBJ1-5; TRBD1 might be the D (5 bases). CDR1 and CDR2 (germline): LNHDA, SQIVND (reference sequence). The CDR3 consists of 16 residues. The V end lost 5 bases, the J end lost 0 bases, and 14 bases lay between the germline ends. The CDR3: CASSQGRIVSNQPQHF. CDR3 DNA: TGTGCCAGTAGTCAGGGACGGATTGTTAGCAATCAGCCCCAGCATTTT.

CDR3 sequence (DNA): TGTGCCAGCAGTCCGACTCCCGGAAGATCCTACGAGCAGTACTTC. Translating it yields CASSPTPGRSYEQYF. The J gene is TRBJ2-7, the V gene TRBV7-4; D not resolved. The CDR3 has 15 residues. Trimming stripped 6 bases from V and 1 base from J, with 16 bases between. Germline V CDR1 and CDR2: SGHVT, SQSDAQ.

The chain combines TRBV7-8 with TRBJ2-7; D unclear. From germline, CDR1 is SGHVS and CDR2 FQNEAQ. The ends were cut back, 5 bases at V and 2 bases at J, with 7 bases in the middle. CDR3 length equals 12 residues. In nucleotides, the CDR3 is TGTGCCAGCAGCGCCGATGCCTACGAGCAGTACTTC. Residues: CASSADAYEQYF.

DNA for the CDR3: TGTGCCAGCAGCCCCAATGAGCAGTTCTTC. Translation gives CASSPNEQFF. V usage is TRBV7-4 and J usage is TRBJ2-1; no definite D call. V was cut by 5 bases and J by 6 bases, with 2 bases left in between. The germline V gene has CDR1 SGHVT and CDR2 SQSDAQ. The CDR3 runs to 10 residues. The variable domain in full, with the rest retrieved from reference TRBV7-4 and TRBJ2-1, is GAGVSQSPRYKVAKRGRDVALRCDSISGHVTLYWYRQTLGQGSEVLTYSQSDAQRDKSGRPSGRFSAERPERSVSTLKIQRTEQGDSAVYLCASSPNEQFFGPGTRLTVL.

V and J are TRBV9 and TRBJ2-1, with 9 bases that match TRBD2. J gave up 3 bases and V 1 base, and 5 bases lay outside the gene matches. From germline, CDR1 is SGDLS and CDR2 YYNGEE. The length of the CDR3 is 16 residues. CDR3 region: CASSVLAGPNYNEQFF. The CDR3 bases are TGTGCCAGCAGCGTACTAGCGGGACCCAACTACAATGAGCAGTTCTTC.

This clonotype has ten or more counts. V usage is TRBV12-3 or TRBV12-4 and J usage is TRBJ2-5, with 7 bases fitting TRBD2. The CDR3 spans 15 residues. Losses at the gene ends were 3 bases for V and 4 bases for J; bases not matched to a gene: 8. DNA of the CDR3: TGTGCCAGCAGTTTCCCGGGGGGAACGGGAGAGACCCAGTACTTC. It specifies CASSFPGGTGETQYF.

J is TRBJ2-7 and V is TRBV4-1; 7 positions match TRBD1. Germline V gene lookup returns CDR1 MGHRA and CDR2 YSYEKL. The CDR3 contains 16 residues. V gave up 4 bases and J gave up 0 bases; unmatched junction bases: 9. The CDR3 region has the DNA TGCGCCAGCAGCCTCTCCGTAGGGGACAGCTCCTACGAGCAGTACTTC. Protein sequence: CASSLSVGDSSYEQYF.

V and J are TRBV4-1 and TRBJ1-6; weak D call: TRBD1 (5 bases). The ends were cut back, 2 bases at V and 10 bases at J, with 12 bases in the middle. Germline V lookup: CDR1 MGHRA, CDR2 YSYEKL. CDR3 length equals 14 residues. The chain's CDR3 is CASSQLGEGSPLHF. The CDR3 bases are TGCGCCAGCAGCCAACTGGGGGAAGGGTCACCCCTCCACTTT.

This clonotype was observed at least ten times. The V gene is TRBV5-1, the J gene TRBJ1-1; D is possibly TRBD1 (5 bases). Deletions cut 2 bases from V and 1 base from J, with 12 bases between. Looked up from germline, CDR1 is SGHRS and CDR2 is YFSETQ. CDR3 length: 15 amino acids. The CDR3: CASSFRGDPNTEAFF. CDR3 DNA: TGCGCCAGCAGCTTTCGGGGGGACCCGAACACTGAAGCTTTCTTT. Based on the CDR3 plus reference TRBV5-1 and TRBJ1-1, the full variable domain is KAGVTQTPRYLIKTRGQQVTLSCSPISGHRSVSWYQQTPGQGLQFLFEYFSETQRNKGNFPGRFSGRQFSNSRSEMNVSTLELGDSALYLCASSFRGDPNTEAFFGQGTRLTVV.

This clonotype rates as medium-sized (0.01 to 0.1%). The chain combines TRBV24-1 with TRBJ1-6, with 8 bases lining up with TRBD1. The CDR3 is made up of 13 amino acids. The V and J ends lost 12 bases and 9 bases, in that order; junction bases with no gene match: 9. Looked up from germline, CDR1 is KGHDR and CDR2 is SFDVKD. DNA of the CDR3: TGTGCCCCAGAGGACAGGGAACGTTCACCCCTCCACTTT. Amino acid sequence: CAPEDRERSPLHF.

The V gene is TRBV20-1, the J gene TRBJ2-7, with D unresolved. Germline V lookup: CDR1 DFQATT, CDR2 SNEGSKA (reference sequence). The CDR3 has 14 amino acids. Deletions cut 6 bases from V and 2 bases from J, with 17 bases between. The CDR3 loop reads CSAGRSNSAYEQYF. The CDR3 DNA follows: TGCAGTGCCGGACGCTCGAACAGTGCCTACGAGCAGTACTTC.